This T cell receptor (beta chain) was identified during a study of cytomegalovirus exposure and HLA in healthy donors. Remarks on this clone: One junction end does not reproduce the germline sequence, and a read error may be involved.

The CDR3 covers 11 residues. Germline V lookup: CDR1 GTSNPN, CDR2 SVGIG (reference sequence). The PCR made use of 60 Vbeta and 13 Jbeta primers. The assay was immunoSEQ multiplex PCR, and TCRdb's table has in-frame clones only and misses some. The table has about 110,000 clones, roughly 80% seen once; the top ten hold about 2.3%. The chain combines TRBV30 with TRBJ2-7; possibly TRBD2 for D (6 bases). Sequencing input: PBMCs. The source is a man between 25 and 39 years old in good health and CMV-seronegative. This chain's CDR3 is CAWSEGLRWHF. The CDR3 DNA sequence: TGTGCCTGGAGCGAGGGACTTCGGTGGCACTTC.